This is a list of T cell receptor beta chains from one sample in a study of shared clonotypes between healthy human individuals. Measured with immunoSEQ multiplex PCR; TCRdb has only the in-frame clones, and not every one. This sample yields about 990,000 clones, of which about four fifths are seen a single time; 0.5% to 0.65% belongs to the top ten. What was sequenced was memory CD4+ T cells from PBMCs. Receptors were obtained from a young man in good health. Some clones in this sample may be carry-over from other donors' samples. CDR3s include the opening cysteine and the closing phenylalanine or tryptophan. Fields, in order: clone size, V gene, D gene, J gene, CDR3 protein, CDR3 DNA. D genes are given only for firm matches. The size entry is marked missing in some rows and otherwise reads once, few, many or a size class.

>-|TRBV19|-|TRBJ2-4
CASSPYLARGAKNIQYF
TGTGCCAGTAGTCCCTACCTAGCGAGAGGAGCCAAAAACATTCAGTACTTC
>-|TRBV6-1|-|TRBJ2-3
CASSEVLGTDTQYF
TGTGCCAGCAGTGAAGTTCTAGGCACAGATACGCAGTATTTT
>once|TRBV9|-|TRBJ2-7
CASSVAPSAAYEQYF
TGTGCCAGCAGCGTAGCTCCTAGCGCCGCCTACGAGCAGTACTTC
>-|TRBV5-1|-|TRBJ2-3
CASSLTYTTSTDTQYF
TGCGCCAGCAGCCTAACCTACACCACAAGCACAGATACGCAGTATTTT
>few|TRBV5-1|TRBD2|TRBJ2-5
CASSPGRAGSETQYF
TGCGCCAGCAGCCCCGGGAGGGCCGGGTCGGAGACCCAGTACTTC
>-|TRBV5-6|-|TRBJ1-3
CASSAEPESPGNTIYF
TGTGCCAGCAGCGCGGAACCAGAGTCCCCTGGAAACACCATATATTTT
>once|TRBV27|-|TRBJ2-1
CASAGLASYNEQFF
TGTGCCAGCGCCGGGCTAGCGTCTTACAATGAGCAGTTCTTC
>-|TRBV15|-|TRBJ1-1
CATSTVGPEAFF
TGTGCCACCAGCACAGTGGGTCCAGAAGCTTTCTTT
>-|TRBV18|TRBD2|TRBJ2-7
CASSSSGRGVEQYF
TGTGCCAGCTCATCTAGCGGGAGAGGGGTCGAGCAGTACTTC
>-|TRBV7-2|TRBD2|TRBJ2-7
CASSLETSGRGEQYF
TGTGCCAGCAGCTTAGAGACTAGCGGGAGGGGTGAGCAGTACTTC
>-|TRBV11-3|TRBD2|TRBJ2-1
CASSPLAGGDGEQFF
TGTGCCAGCAGCCCTTTAGCGGGAGGGGACGGTGAGCAGTTCTTC
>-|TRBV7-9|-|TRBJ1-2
CASSLGQINYGYTF
TGTGCCAGCAGCTTAGGGCAGATCAACTATGGCTACACCTTC
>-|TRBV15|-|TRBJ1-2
CATSSFNSRGYTF
TGTGCCACCAGCAGTTTCAATAGTCGGGGCTACACCTTC
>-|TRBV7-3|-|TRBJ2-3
CASSTPQNTQYF
TGTGCCAGCAGCACCCCCCAGAATACGCAGTATTTT
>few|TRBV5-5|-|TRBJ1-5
CASSLGSGSPDQPQHF
TGTGCCAGCAGCTTGGGATCTGGCAGCCCTGATCAGCCCCAGCATTTT
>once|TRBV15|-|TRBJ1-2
CATSNRRWGDNGYTF
TGTGCCACCAGCAATAGGAGGTGGGGAGACAATGGCTACACCTTC
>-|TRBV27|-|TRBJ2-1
CAYTPPLKNEQFF
TGTGCCTACACTCCACCGTTAAAAAATGAGCAGTTCTTC
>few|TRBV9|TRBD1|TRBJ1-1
CASSVETGAPGEAFF
TGTGCCAGCAGCGTAGAGACAGGGGCCCCCGGTGAAGCTTTCTTT
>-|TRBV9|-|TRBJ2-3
CASSVAAGDTQYF
TGTGCCAGCAGCGTAGCGGCGGGAGATACGCAGTATTTT
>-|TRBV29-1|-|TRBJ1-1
CSVVRQPNTEAFF
TGCAGCGTTGTACGGCAGCCGAACACTGAAGCTTTCTTT
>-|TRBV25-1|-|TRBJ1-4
CASSEFLNRDGEKLFF
TGTGCCAGCAGTGAATTTCTGAACAGAGATGGTGAAAAACTGTTTTTT
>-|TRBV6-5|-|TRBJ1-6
CASTRQSSYNSPLHF
TGTGCCAGCACACGACAAAGCTCCTATAATTCACCCCTCCACTTT
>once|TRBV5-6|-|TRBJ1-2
CASSFGLTGGYTF
TGTGCCAGCAGCTTCGGTCTAACCGGTGGCTACACCTTC
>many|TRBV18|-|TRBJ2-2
CASSPLAGNTGELFF
TGTGCCAGCTCACCACTGGCAGGGAACACCGGGGAGCTGTTTTTT
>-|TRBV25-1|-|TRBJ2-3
CASSENGRRTDTQYF
TGTGCCAGCAGTGAAAACGGGAGACGCACAGATACGCAGTATTTT
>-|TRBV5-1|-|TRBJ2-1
CASNLMGDEQFF
TGCGCCAGCAACTTGATGGGTGATGAGCAGTTCTTC
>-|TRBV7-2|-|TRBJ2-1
CASSFAAAGSYNEQFF
TGTGCCAGCAGCTTCGCAGCGGCGGGAAGCTACAATGAGCAGTTCTTC
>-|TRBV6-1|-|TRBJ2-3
CAARQYTDTQYF
TGTGCCGCCCGACAGTACACAGATACGCAGTATTTT
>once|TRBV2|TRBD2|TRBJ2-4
CASEGGRTSGIAKNIQYF
TGTGCCAGCGAGGGGGGTAGGACTAGCGGGATAGCCAAAAACATTCAGTACTTC
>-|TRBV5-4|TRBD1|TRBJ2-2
CASRPRGLSTDTGELFF
TGTGCCAGCAGGCCTAGGGGGCTCTCGACGGACACCGGGGAGCTGTTTTTT
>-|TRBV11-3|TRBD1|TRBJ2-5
CASSAGTERETQYF
TGTGCCAGCAGCGCCGGGACAGAAAGGGAGACCCAGTACTTC
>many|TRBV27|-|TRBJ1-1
CASSSRWSTRAFF
TGTGCCAGCAGTTCCCGCTGGTCAACTCGGGCTTTCTTT
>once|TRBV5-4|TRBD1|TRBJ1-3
CASSLGMGDRWLF
TGTGCCAGCAGCTTGGGCATGGGGGACAGGTGGCTTTTT
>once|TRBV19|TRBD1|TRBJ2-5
CASSYSDRGETQYF
TGTGCCAGTAGCTACTCGGACAGGGGGGAGACCCAGTACTTC
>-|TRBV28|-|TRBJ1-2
CASSLMGDGGYTF
TGTGCCAGCAGTTTAATGGGGGACGGTGGCTACACCTTC
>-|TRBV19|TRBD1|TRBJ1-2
CASSSSGQGNYGYTF
TGTGCCAGTAGTTCCTCGGGACAGGGTAACTATGGCTACACCTTC
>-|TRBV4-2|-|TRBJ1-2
CASSQEGQGYGYTF
TGTGCCAGCAGCCAAGAGGGTCAGGGGTATGGCTACACCTTC
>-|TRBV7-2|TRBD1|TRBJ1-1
CASSLVGTANTEAFF
TGTGCCAGCAGCTTAGTGGGGACAGCGAACACTGAAGCTTTCTTT
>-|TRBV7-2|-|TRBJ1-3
CASSWAPEAGNTIYF
TGTGCCAGCAGCTGGGCCCCGGAAGCTGGAAACACCATATATTTT
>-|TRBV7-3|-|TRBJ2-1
CASSLQSGTYNEQFF
TGTGCCAGCAGTCTTCAGAGCGGAACCTACAATGAGCAGTTCTTC
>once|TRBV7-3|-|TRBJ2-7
CASSPGTTSNEQYF
TGTGCCAGCAGCCCAGGGACAACGAGCAACGAGCAGTACTTC
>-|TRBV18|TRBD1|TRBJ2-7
CASSPGTEGEQYF
TGTGCCAGCTCACCCGGGACAGAGGGCGAGCAGTACTTC
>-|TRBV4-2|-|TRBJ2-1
CASSQGVTRVEHEQFF
TGTGCCAGCAGCCAAGGGGTAACGAGGGTGGAGCATGAGCAGTTCTTC
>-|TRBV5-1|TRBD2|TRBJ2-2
CASSLFGASGANTGELFF
TGCGCCAGCAGCTTATTCGGTGCTAGCGGGGCGAACACCGGGGAGCTGTTTTTT
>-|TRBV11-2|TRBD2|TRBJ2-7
CASSLELADEQYF
TGTGCCAGCAGCTTAGAACTAGCGGACGAGCAGTACTTC
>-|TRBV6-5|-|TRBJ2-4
CASSYSSGGLNIQYF
TGTGCCAGCAGTTACTCATCAGGGGGACTAAACATTCAGTACTTC
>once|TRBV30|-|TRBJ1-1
CAWRGSMNTEAFF
TGTGCCTGGAGGGGTTCTATGAACACTGAAGCTTTCTTT